A single sample is the source of the 21 T cell receptor beta chains below, sequenced in a study of CD8+ T cells in alopecia areata. RNA was isolated and reverse transcribed to cDNA, the sequencing template. Measured with immunoSEQ multiplex PCR; TCRdb has only the in-frame clones, and not every one. The sample has about 5,900 clones, none seen only once. The sample's time point: mouse skin 6 weeks after grafting, around onset of hair loss. The sample was skin, taken at week 6. The receptors originated from a C3H/HeJ mouse with alopecia areata. This line is of MHC haplotype H2-k.

This clone was recorded many times. Gene names and germline refer to mouse. The CDR3 goes on 4 residues after the read ends, and that part is filled in from the germline J gene. The chain combines TRBV1 with TRBJ1-2; the match to TRBD1 covers 11 bases. There are 16 residues in the CDR3. V shed 1 base and J 2 bases; nucleotides not matched to a gene: 3. The germline V gene has CDR1 NSQYPW and CDR2 LRSPGD (reference sequence). CDR3 sequence reads: CTCSAGTGGENSDYTF. Incomplete CDR3 DNA: TGCACCTGCAGTGCAGGGACAGGGGGCGAGAACTCC.

At least ten counts were recorded for this clone. The gene names here belong to mouse. The read terminates 4 residues ahead of where the CDR3 ends, so the germline J gene completes it. The chain employs TRBV13-1 and TRBJ2-1; 9 bases line up with TRBD1. The CDR3 extends over 16 amino acids. The germline V gene has CDR1 NSHNY and CDR2 SYGAGN. V shed 3 bases and J 1 base; nucleotides not matched to a gene: 5. Partial CDR3 DNA: TGTGCCAGCAGTGCAAGGACAGGGGCGAACTATGCT. It specifies CASSARTGANYA. The whole CDR3 is CASSARTGANYAEQFF.

Only a few counts were recorded for this clone. Genes here carry mouse names. The read halts 4 residues ahead of the CDR3 end, with the missing end drawn from the germline J gene. V is TRBV3 and J is TRBJ2-7; tentative D call: TRBD1 (5 bases). Between the trimmed V and J ends, which lost 5 bases and 0 bases, there was a span of 11 bases. The germline gives CDR1 SNHLY, CDR2 FYNGKV (reference sequence). This CDR3 region has 14 residues. The CDR3 here is CASSQRGVSYEQYF. CDR3 DNA, as far as it was read: TGTGCCAGCAGCCAAAGAGGGGTCTCCTAT.

Many counts were recorded for this clone. Gene names follow the mouse nomenclature. Read coverage stops 4 residues before the CDR3 terminus; the germline J gene supplies the remainder. The V call is TRBV29, the J call TRBJ2-7, with D maybe TRBD1 (5 bases). Germline V gene lookup returns CDR1 MSHET and CDR2 SYDVDS. This CDR3 has 12 amino acids. Trimming took 11 bases from V and 0 from J, leaving 11 bases between them. The sequenced part of the CDR3 DNA is TGTGCTGGATCAGGGAGCTCCTAT. This sequence encodes CAGSGSSY. The CDR3 as a whole reads CAGSGSSYEQYF. The full variable domain, completed using reference TRBV29 and TRBJ2-7, is DMKVTQMPRYLIKRMGENVLLECGQDMSHETMYWYRQDPGLGLQLIYISYDVDSNSEGDIPKGYRVSRKKREHFSLILDSAKTNQTSVYFCAGSGSSYEQYFGPGTRLTVL.

This clone appeared a few times. Each gene name is a mouse one. The read terminates 4 residues before the CDR3 end, so the remaining end is supplied by the germline J gene. The V and J genes are TRBV13-2 and TRBJ2-5; TRBD2 aligns across 10 bases. Germline CDR1 NNHNN, CDR2 SYGAGS (reference sequence). This CDR3 region has 16 residues. V shed 3 bases and J 0 bases; nucleotides not matched to a gene: 4. CDR3 sequence reads: CASGGTGGVNQDTQYF. CDR3 bases read: TGTGCCAGCGGTGGAACTGGGGGGGTTAACCAAGAC.

At least ten counts were recorded for this clone. The genes are named according to mouse. Read sequence stops 4 residues before the CDR3 end, and the germline J gene provides the missing end. The V and J genes are TRBV19 and TRBJ2-7; 8 bases are shared with TRBD1. Germline CDR1 FNHDT, CDR2 SITEND (reference sequence). The CDR3 length is 14 residues. V lost 3 bases and J lost 2; bases outside the gene matches: 4. The CDR3 protein is CASSTDRVAYEQYF. CDR3 bases read: TGTGCCAGCAGTACGGACAGGGTCGCCTAT.

This clone was recorded many times. Germline and genes: mouse. The read stops 4 residues short of the end of the CDR3; the missing end is completed from the germline J gene. The chain has TRBV14 and TRBJ2-7; the D gene is possibly TRBD1 (6 bases). Trimming took 4 bases from V and 0 from J, leaving 8 bases between them. The CDR3 spans 13 residues. Per germline, CDR1 SGHDT and CDR2 FRDEAV. This chain's CDR3 is CASSPGVSYEQYF. The sequenced part of the CDR3 DNA is TGTGCCAGCAGTCCAGGGGTCTCCTAT.

Judged by abundance, this clone is medium-sized. Gene labels here are mouse ones. The CDR3 end falls 4 residues outside the read, so it is completed with the germline J gene. This sequence joins TRBV19 and TRBJ1-1; 7 nucleotides agree with TRBD1. CDR1 is FNHDT, CDR2 SITEND, per germline (reference sequence). V shed 0 bases and J 1 base; nucleotides not matched to a gene: 0. CDR3 size: 14 residues. The CDR3 bases that were read are TGTGCCAGCAGTATAGGGGACAGAAACACA. It is translated as CASSIGDRNT. The full-length CDR3 reads as CASSIGDRNTEVFF.

This clone was seen only a few times. The gene names given are mouse names. The read halts 4 residues ahead of the CDR3 end, with the missing end drawn from the germline J gene. The chain is built from TRBV13-3 and TRBJ1-1; tentatively, D is TRBD1 (6 bases). The V end lost 6 bases, the J end lost 4 bases, and 10 bases lay between the germline ends. This CDR3 is 12 amino acids long. CDR1 is NNHDY and CDR2 is SYVADS in the germline V gene. The CDR3 region is CASKGRGTEVFF. The DNA read from the CDR3 is TGTGCCAGCAAGGGCAGGGGCACA.

This clone was observed many times. Any gene name here is a mouse gene name. The CDR3 end lies 4 residues beyond the end of the read and is filled in from the germline J gene. This rearrangement joins TRBV1 to TRBJ2-1; 12 bases match TRBD1. The germline gives CDR1 NSQYPW, CDR2 LRSPGD (reference sequence). The CDR3 extends over 15 amino acids. The CDR3 spells CTCSAGGQGAPEQFF. The CDR3 DNA, read in part, is TGCACCTGCAGTGCAGGGGGACAGGGGGCGCCT.

In its sample, this clone is medium-sized. Mouse gene names apply. The read comes to an end 4 residues before the CDR3 does, leaving the germline J gene to fill in the end. V gene TRBV13-1 combines with J gene TRBJ2-4, with TRBD2 matching over 11 bases. The CDR3 runs 15 residues. From germline, CDR1 is NSHNY and CDR2 SYGAGN. CDR3 DNA, as far as it was read: TGTGCCAGCAGTGATGCGGACTGGGGGGAAAAC. Translation gives CASSDADWGEN. In full, the CDR3 is CASSDADWGENTLYF.

This clone was counted only a few times. Germline and genes here are mouse. The sequenced fragment ends 4 residues before the CDR3 boundary, so the rest is inferred from the germline J gene. V is TRBV19 and J is TRBJ2-1, with 10 bases aligning to TRBD1. This CDR3 spans 15 amino acids. CDR1 is FNHDT, CDR2 SITEND, per germline (reference sequence). The covered CDR3 bases are TGTGCCAGCAGTATAGCTAGACAGGGGGCGGCT. The encoded protein is CASSIARQGAA. From start to end, the CDR3 is CASSIARQGAAEQFF.

This clone was recorded many times. The genes and germline here are from mouse. The observed sequence ends 4 residues before the CDR3 terminus, with the missing tail filled in from the germline J gene. The gene calls are TRBV19 and TRBJ2-1; the match to TRBD2 covers 12 bases. Germline assignment: CDR1 FNHDT and CDR2 SITEND (reference sequence). This CDR3 has 16 amino acids. Trimming removed 2 bases from V and 6 bases from J; junction bases left unmatched: 6. CDR3 region: CASSIDWGGAGAEQFF. CDR3 DNA (partial): TGTGCCAGCAGTATTGACTGGGGGGGCGCTGGTGCT.

As for this clone: The genes and germline here are from mouse. Read sequence stops 4 residues before the CDR3 end, and the germline J gene provides the missing end. The chain is built from TRBV13-1 and TRBJ1-2, with D perhaps TRBD1 (5 bases). Per germline, CDR1 NSHNY and CDR2 SYGAGN. The CDR3 has 15 residues. CDR3 DNA, as far as it was read: TGTGCCAGCAGTGATGCACGGCTGGGGGGGAGC. Residues: CASSDARLGGS. The complete CDR3 sequence is CASSDARLGGSDYTF.

This clone has ten or more counts. The listed genes are named as in mouse. The CDR3 end falls 4 residues outside the read, so it is completed with the germline J gene. The chain carries TRBV13-1 and TRBJ2-3; TRBD2 is a possible D gene (5 bases). Germline lookup yields CDR1 NSHNY and CDR2 SYGAGN. Trimming took 0 bases from V and 1 from J, leaving 6 bases between them. The CDR3 totals 14 residues. CDR3 DNA (partial): TGTGCCAGCAGTGATGTTGGGGGTGCAGAA. Translating gives CASSDVGGAE. The complete CDR3 protein is CASSDVGGAETLYF.

This clone was observed many times. The listed genes are named as in mouse. With the read ending 4 residues before the CDR3 end, the germline J gene is used to fill in that end. The gene calls are TRBV19 and TRBJ2-3, with TRBD2 matching 10 bases. CDR1 FNHDT and CDR2 SITEND come from the germline V gene (reference sequence). With 3 bases clipped from V and 0 bases from J, the junction kept 4 bases outside the gene matches. This CDR3 contains 16 residues. This CDR3 reads CASSKGLGISAETLYF. The covered CDR3 bases are TGTGCCAGCAGTAAGGGACTGGGGATTAGTGCAGAA.

This clone was recorded many times. Gene names refer to mouse genes. The read comes to an end 4 residues before the CDR3 does, leaving the germline J gene to fill in the end. The chain carries TRBV13-1 and TRBJ2-3; 10 bases align to TRBD2. V dropped 1 base and J dropped 0; count of bases not matched to a gene: 2. This CDR3 region has 16 residues. Germline V gene sequence: CDR1 NSHNY, CDR2 SYGAGN. CDR3 amino acids: CASSDHWGGSAETLYF. The CDR3 bases that were read are TGTGCCAGCAGTGATCACTGGGGGGGTAGTGCAGAA.

Note on this clone: Gene and germline names: mouse. The CDR3 end is not reached by the read, which stops 4 residues before it; the germline J gene fills it in. The V call is TRBV5, the J call TRBJ2-1; 7 bases map to TRBD1. Germline CDR1 is LGHNA and CDR2 is YNLKQL (reference sequence). The junction had 1 base not matched to a gene; V was cut back by 4 bases and J by 1 base. The CDR3 runs 14 residues. CDR3 sequence reads: CASSPQGNYAEQFF. CDR3 DNA (partial): TGTGCCAGCAGCCCACAGGGGAACTATGCT.

This clone has only a few counts. Gene names and germline refer to mouse. The read comes to an end 4 residues before the CDR3 does, leaving the germline J gene to fill in the end. The chain carries TRBV19 and TRBJ2-4; a weak D match, TRBD1 (6 bases). Trimming removed 1 base at V and 0 bases at J, with 9 bases between. This CDR3 has 15 residues. Germline V gene data show CDR1 as FNHDT and CDR2 as SITEND (reference sequence). This CDR3 reads CASSITGMSQNTLYF. The CDR3 bases that were read are TGTGCCAGCAGTATAACAGGGATGAGTCAAAAC.

This clone was seen a handful of times. Gene names denote mouse genes. The missing CDR3 end, 4 residues past where the read stops, is filled in from the germline J gene. The chain is built from TRBV14 and TRBJ1-1, with TRBD1 matching 10 bases. The CDR3 extends over 13 amino acids. Germline lookup yields CDR1 SGHDT and CDR2 FRDEAV. V was clipped by 7 bases and J by 1 base; unmatched bases: 1. CDR3 DNA (partial): TGTGCCAGCGGGGACAGGGGAAACACA. Protein sequence: CASGDRGNT. The full CDR3 reads CASGDRGNTEVFF.

As concerns this clone: Here the gene names and germline are mouse. The read gets to within 4 residues of the CDR3 end, and the germline J gene fills in the rest. The rearrangement links TRBV19 to TRBJ2-1, with TRBD2 identical over 7 bases. The CDR3 spans 16 residues. With V trimmed by 0 bases and J by 0 bases, 3 bases remained unmatched. From germline, CDR1 is FNHDT and CDR2 SITEND (reference sequence). CDR3 DNA, as far as it was read: TGTGCCAGCAGTATAGGGACTGGCTATAACTATGCT. Its translation is CASSIGTGYNYA. Given in full, the CDR3 is CASSIGTGYNYAEQFF.